This is a list of T cell receptor beta chains from one sample in a study of blood T cells in healthy people across ages. TCRdb reanalysed the 5' RACE reads using MiXCR and keeps one entry per CDR3 protein. The profile covers over 500,000 distinct CDR3 sequences, with 52% appearing a single time and 13% taken by the ten largest. The sequencing sample was made of blood. These receptors were obtained from a woman older than 75 in good health. Each CDR3 is given with its conserved first and last residue. Fields, in order: clone size, J gene, V gene, D gene, CDR3 protein, CDR3 DNA. A D gene is named only where the DNA matches it firmly. For some rows the clone size is stated as once, few or many, or as a class when expanded; others skip it.

clone_size: many; j_call: TRBJ2-5; v_call: TRBV29-1; d_call: TRBD1; cdr3_aa: CSVARGTETQYF; cdr3_nt: TGCAGCGTGGCCAGGGGGACAGAGACCCAGTACTTC
clone_size: NA; j_call: TRBJ2-1; v_call: TRBV11-3; d_call: NA; cdr3_aa: CASSCRDCNEQFF; cdr3_nt: TGTGCCAGCAGCTGCCGGGATTGCAATGAGCAGTTCTTC
clone_size: NA; j_call: TRBJ1-2; v_call: TRBV7-9; d_call: TRBD1; cdr3_aa: CASSLAGGSLDGYTF; cdr3_nt: TGTGCCAGCAGCTTAGCAGGGGGCAGTTTGGATGGCTACACCTTC
clone_size: many; j_call: TRBJ2-3; v_call: TRBV14; d_call: NA; cdr3_aa: CASSQVNTDTQYF; cdr3_nt: TGTGCCAGCAGCCAAGTTAACACAGATACGCAGTATTTT
clone_size: many; j_call: TRBJ2-6; v_call: TRBV7-9; d_call: NA; cdr3_aa: CASSVSSGANVLTF; cdr3_nt: TGTGCCAGCAGCGTCAGCTCTGGGGCCAACGTCCTGACTTTC
clone_size: NA; j_call: TRBJ2-1; v_call: TRBV11-2; d_call: NA; cdr3_aa: CASSRLVLDNEQFF; cdr3_nt: TGTGCCAGCAGCCGTCTGGTTTTGGACAATGAGCAGTTCTTC
clone_size: once; j_call: TRBJ2-5; v_call: TRBV5-1; d_call: TRBD2; cdr3_aa: CASSPGTSGVQETQYF; cdr3_nt: TGCGCCAGCAGCCCCGGGACTAGCGGCGTCCAAGAGACCCAGTACTTC
clone_size: many; j_call: TRBJ2-7; v_call: TRBV4-1; d_call: TRBD1; cdr3_aa: CASSQVSGQGYEQYF; cdr3_nt: TGCGCCAGCAGCCAAGTAAGTGGACAGGGCTACGAGCAGTACTTC
clone_size: NA; j_call: TRBJ2-7; v_call: TRBV10-3; d_call: TRBD1; cdr3_aa: CTISEGDRSSDEQYF; cdr3_nt: TGTACCATCAGTGAGGGGGACAGGAGCTCCGACGAGCAGTACTTC
clone_size: many; j_call: TRBJ1-6; v_call: TRBV2; d_call: NA; cdr3_aa: CASSGDRGAGNSPLHF; cdr3_nt: TGTGCCAGCAGTGGTGATCGGGGGGCAGGTAATTCACCCCTCCACTTT
clone_size: once; j_call: TRBJ2-3; v_call: TRBV29-1; d_call: NA; cdr3_aa: CSVEGTGVGDTQYF; cdr3_nt: TGCAGCGTTGAGGGTACGGGCGTGGGAGATACGCAGTATTTT
clone_size: many; j_call: TRBJ2-3; v_call: TRBV20-1; d_call: NA; cdr3_aa: CSLGRAGKDTQYF; cdr3_nt: TGCAGTCTGGGGCGGGCCGGGAAAGATACGCAGTATTTT
clone_size: few; j_call: TRBJ2-2; v_call: TRBV28; d_call: NA; cdr3_aa: CASSLWGSGRENTGELFF; cdr3_nt: TGTGCCAGCAGTTTATGGGGTTCGGGCAGGGAAAACACCGGGGAGCTGTTTTTT
clone_size: few; j_call: TRBJ2-3; v_call: TRBV20-1; d_call: NA; cdr3_aa: CSAKKGSRADTQYF; cdr3_nt: TGCAGTGCTAAAAAGGGCTCTAGGGCAGATACGCAGTATTTT
clone_size: NA; j_call: TRBJ2-7; v_call: TRBV18; d_call: NA; cdr3_aa: CASSQASELSYNEQYF; cdr3_nt: TGTGCCAGCTCACAGGCTAGCGAGCTCTCCTACAATGAGCAGTACTTC
clone_size: NA; j_call: TRBJ1-4; v_call: TRBV29-1; d_call: NA; cdr3_aa: CSVETRNEKLFF; cdr3_nt: TGCAGCGTTGAAACTAGAAATGAAAAACTGTTTTTT
clone_size: once; j_call: TRBJ1-5; v_call: TRBV2; d_call: TRBD1; cdr3_aa: CASTGQGNQPQHF; cdr3_nt: TGTGCCAGCACGGGACAGGGAAATCAGCCCCAGCATTTT
clone_size: few; j_call: TRBJ2-7; v_call: TRBV5-1; d_call: NA; cdr3_aa: CASSLEGASSAYEQYF; cdr3_nt: TGCGCCAGCAGCTTGGAAGGCGCTAGCTCCGCCTACGAGCAGTACTTC
clone_size: NA; j_call: TRBJ2-7; v_call: TRBV9; d_call: TRBD1; cdr3_aa: CASSETWDSSYEQYF; cdr3_nt: TGTGCCAGCAGCGAAACATGGGACAGCTCCTACGAGCAGTACTTC
clone_size: many; j_call: TRBJ2-7; v_call: TRBV28; d_call: NA; cdr3_aa: CASRIHYEQYF; cdr3_nt: TGTGCCAGCAGGATTCACTACGAGCAGTACTTC
clone_size: NA; j_call: TRBJ2-7; v_call: TRBV27; d_call: TRBD2; cdr3_aa: CASSFSGGGYEQYF; cdr3_nt: TGTGCCAGCAGTTTTAGCGGGGGGGGCTACGAGCAGTACTTC
clone_size: many; j_call: TRBJ2-1; v_call: TRBV20-1; d_call: TRBD1; cdr3_aa: CSARGQSSYNEQFF; cdr3_nt: TGCAGTGCTAGGGGACAGAGCTCCTACAATGAGCAGTTCTTC
clone_size: few; j_call: TRBJ2-1; v_call: TRBV7-9; d_call: TRBD2; cdr3_aa: CASSIAGTRDEQFF; cdr3_nt: TGTGCCAGCAGCATAGCCGGGACTAGGGATGAGCAGTTCTTC
clone_size: NA; j_call: TRBJ2-1; v_call: TRBV20-1; d_call: NA; cdr3_aa: CSARVPGPRDEQFF; cdr3_nt: TGCAGTGCTAGAGTCCCGGGACCCCGGGATGAGCAGTTCTTC
clone_size: once; j_call: TRBJ2-2; v_call: TRBV7-8; d_call: NA; cdr3_aa: CASSLIRAGELFF; cdr3_nt: TGTGCCAGCAGCTTAATAAGGGCCGGGGAGCTGTTTTTT
clone_size: few; j_call: TRBJ1-5; v_call: TRBV5-1; d_call: NA; cdr3_aa: CASSLGGPQSNQPQHF; cdr3_nt: TGCGCCAGCAGCTTGGGTGGGCCGCAGAGCAATCAGCCCCAGCATTTT
clone_size: NA; j_call: TRBJ2-7; v_call: TRBV9; d_call: NA; cdr3_aa: CASGRKFGSFPYNEQYF; cdr3_nt: TGTGCCAGCGGCAGAAAGTTCGGGAGTTTCCCCTACAATGAGCAGTACTTC
clone_size: NA; j_call: TRBJ1-2; v_call: TRBV7-2; d_call: NA; cdr3_aa: CASSPDSVYGYTF; cdr3_nt: TGTGCCAGCAGCCCGGACAGCGTCTATGGCTACACCTTC
clone_size: many; j_call: TRBJ2-3; v_call: TRBV20-1; d_call: NA; cdr3_aa: CSARDLVRDTQYF; cdr3_nt: TGCAGTGCTAGAGATCTCGTCCGGGATACGCAGTATTTT
clone_size: NA; j_call: TRBJ2-3; v_call: TRBV28; d_call: TRBD2; cdr3_aa: CASRGRAGGPTSTDTQYF; cdr3_nt: TGTGCCAGCCGGGGTCGTGCGGGAGGGCCAACTAGCACAGATACGCAGTATTTT
clone_size: NA; j_call: TRBJ2-4; v_call: TRBV7-2; d_call: NA; cdr3_aa: CASSLLLPPTNIQYF; cdr3_nt: TGTGCCAGCAGCTTACTTCTGCCCCCTACAAACATTCAGTACTTC
clone_size: many; j_call: TRBJ2-1; v_call: TRBV5-5; d_call: NA; cdr3_aa: CASSLDPRSYNEQFF; cdr3_nt: TGTGCCAGCAGCTTGGACCCGAGGTCCTACAATGAGCAGTTCTTC
clone_size: NA; j_call: TRBJ2-7; v_call: TRBV5-5; d_call: NA; cdr3_aa: CASSLAVGQGGAYEQYF; cdr3_nt: TGTGCCAGCAGCTTGGCGGTAGGCCAGGGGGGCGCCTACGAGCAGTACTTC
clone_size: many; j_call: TRBJ2-5; v_call: TRBV24-1; d_call: TRBD1; cdr3_aa: CATSDPTGVETQYF; cdr3_nt: TGTGCCACCAGTGACCCGACAGGGGTTGAGACCCAGTACTTC
clone_size: NA; j_call: TRBJ2-5; v_call: TRBV7-8; d_call: NA; cdr3_aa: CASHTPGLKRETQYF; cdr3_nt: TGTGCCAGCCATACCCCGGGACTCAAAAGGGAGACCCAGTACTTC
clone_size: few; j_call: TRBJ2-7; v_call: TRBV10-3; d_call: TRBD1; cdr3_aa: CAISESGRGLYEQYF; cdr3_nt: TGTGCCATCAGTGAGTCTGGCAGGGGGCTCTACGAGCAGTACTTC
clone_size: many; j_call: TRBJ2-1; v_call: TRBV12-3/TRBV12-4; d_call: TRBD2; cdr3_aa: CATRVRGGGMNEQFF; cdr3_nt: TGTGCCACCCGCGTACGGGGGGGTGGAATGAATGAGCAGTTCTTC
clone_size: NA; j_call: TRBJ1-1; v_call: TRBV3-1; d_call: NA; cdr3_aa: CASSQAGVGSTEAFF; cdr3_nt: TGTGCCAGCAGCCAAGCCGGGGTGGGGAGCACTGAAGCTTTCTTT
clone_size: NA; j_call: TRBJ1-2; v_call: TRBV2; d_call: NA; cdr3_aa: CASSPQGGNYGYTF; cdr3_nt: TGTGCCAGCAGCCCACAGGGCGGTAACTATGGCTACACCTTC
clone_size: NA; j_call: TRBJ2-5; v_call: TRBV20-1; d_call: NA; cdr3_aa: CSATTTSRALEETQYF; cdr3_nt: TGCAGTGCCACCACAACCAGCAGGGCGTTAGAGGAGACCCAGTACTTC
clone_size: few; j_call: TRBJ1-2; v_call: TRBV18; d_call: TRBD1; cdr3_aa: CASSPTRPGQGNGYTF; cdr3_nt: TGTGCCAGCTCACCTACCCGCCCGGGACAGGGGAACGGCTACACCTTC
clone_size: NA; j_call: TRBJ1-2; v_call: TRBV2; d_call: NA; cdr3_aa: CASSELVTGGYTF; cdr3_nt: TGTGCCAGCAGTGAATTGGTGACGGGTGGCTACACCTTC